This TCR beta chain appears in the sequencing data of a study of CD8+ T cells in alopecia areata. Study context: Patients received oral tofacitinib, 5 to 10 mg twice daily, for moderate-to-severe alopecia areata. The study's findings and limits: In scalp, tofacitinib significantly decreased clonality and expanded CD8+ clones among the top 100. In scalp samples, resident alphabeta T cells of normal skin are also sequenced.

Trimming shortened V by 5 bases and J by 5 bases, and 12 bases separated the two germline ends. This CDR3 spans 13 amino acids. Germline V CDR1 and CDR2: GTSNPN, SVGIG (reference sequence). Regarding treatment: oral pan-JAK inhibitor, 5-10 mg twice daily. Collected material from alopecia areata patients comprised lesional scalp punch biopsies and peripheral blood. Investigators isolated RNA and reverse transcribed it into cDNA to act as the sequencing template. The repertoire was sequenced with immunoSEQ multiplex PCR; TCRdb's copy has only in-frame clones and lacks some. The table lists 120,000 or so clones, over 55% of them singletons. Turning to this clone: Its antigen is unknown.

The TCR was taken from a human donor with alopecia areata. Sequencing used CD4+ T cells sorted from blood, obtained at week 4, from a patient treated with tofacitinib. The J gene is TRBJ1-4, the V gene TRBV30; the D gene is possibly TRBD1 (5 bases). The CDR3 protein is CAWGAARNEKLFF. For the CDR3, the DNA is TGTGCCTGGGGGGCCGCGAGGAATGAAAAACTGTTTTTT. Combining the CDR3 with reference TRBV30 and TRBJ1-4 gives the whole variable domain SQTIHQWPATLVQPVGSPLSLECTVEGTSNPNLYWYRQAAGRGLQLLFYSVGIGQISSEVPQNLSASRPQDRQFILSSKKLLLSDSGFYLCAWGAARNEKLFFGSGTQLSVL.